This TCR beta chain is from a study of T cell repertoires in cytomegalovirus infection. Study-wide background: Both a matching HLA type and CMV infection were indicated by public TCR beta signatures.

TCRdb re-called the reads with MiXCR, one entry per CDR3 protein. This table holds roughly 990,000 distinct CDR3 sequences, roughly 30% found once. The CDR3 contains 16 residues. V trimming: 3 bases; J trimming: 2 bases; junction bases outside the gene matches: 6. Overall study results and limits: Summed frequency of shared TCR beta families picked out CMV carriers who also had the relevant HLA.

This clonotype was recorded a few times. The antigen is not known. This specimen was cultured CD8+ T cells from PBMCs, taken from culture after CMV antigen stimulation. The chain has TRBV12-3 or TRBV12-4 and TRBJ2-3; 9 bases are a match to TRBD2. The origin of this receptor is a human donor in good health (CMV status not recorded). Some clones in this sample may be carry-over from other donors' samples. The CDR3 bases are TGTGCCAGCAGTTTTGGGACTAGCAACTACACAGATACGCAGTATTTT. This encodes CASSFGTSNYTDTQYF.